This T cell receptor beta chain stems from a study of blood T cell repertoires in COVID-19. TCRdb's copy holds only in-frame clones and misses some; the assay was immunoSEQ multiplex PCR. Of about 240,000 clones listed, around 89% are singletons. Residents of under 25 US areas, aged about 18 to 89 years, made up the participants. Germline assignment: CDR1 MNHEY and CDR2 SVGAGI. The CDR3 consists of 13 residues. J was trimmed by 4 bases and V by 6 bases; bases with no gene match: 4. Sequencing was done on a sample of PBMCs or T cells enriched from blood (not recorded which). This receptor was identified in a woman aged 25 to 39 who had recovered from COVID-19. The rearrangement uses TRBV6-5 and TRBJ1-1; TRBD1 aligns across 8 bases. The CDR3 spells CASRRQGSTEAFF. CDR3 DNA sequence: TGTGCCAGCAGAAGACAGGGGAGCACTGAAGCTTTCTTT.